This TCR beta chain was recorded in a study of shared clonotypes between healthy human individuals. Using immunoSEQ multiplex PCR, the repertoire was profiled, and TCRdb retains in-frame clones only, with some absent. The sample has about 490,000 clones; about 80% are singletons. This CDR3 contains 14 residues. Germline loops: CDR1 GTSNPN, CDR2 SVGIG (reference sequence). V shed 5 bases, J shed 5 bases, and the junction held 11 bases outside the gene matches. The receptor was isolated from a woman in her 40s in good health. Some clones in this sample may be carry-over from other donors' samples. The material sequenced was PBMCs. The genes are TRBV30 and TRBJ2-7; 8 bases are a match to TRBD1. CDR3: CAWGPGQGIHEQYF. DNA for the CDR3: TGTGCCTGGGGACCCGGACAGGGAATCCACGAGCAGTACTTC.